This T cell receptor (beta chain) stems from a study of shared clonotypes between healthy human individuals. Repertoires were generated with immunoSEQ multiplex PCR, while TCRdb's copy carries only in-frame clones and drops some. Of some 2 million clones in the sample, 95% are singletons; the top ten hold 0.1% to 0.15%. This clonotype was sampled from a man between 18 and 29 years old in good health. Sequenced sample: naive CD4+ T cells sorted from blood. Subset defined: CD45RA+ positively selected.

The CDR3 spells CASSVEGLADTGELFF. The DNA for the CDR3 is TGTGCCAGCAGCGTAGAGGGACTAGCCGACACCGGGGAGCTGTTTTTT. The chain employs TRBV9 and TRBJ2-2, with TRBD2 identical over 9 bases. The CDR3 runs to 16 residues. CDR1 is SGDLS and CDR2 is YYNGEE in the germline V gene. J lost 3 bases, V lost 0 bases, and 3 bases had no gene match.